A selection of T cell receptor beta chains follows, all from one sample in a study of Ad26.COV2.S vaccination and SARS-CoV-2 variants. Sequenced by immunoSEQ multiplex PCR; TCRdb stores in-frame clones only, minus some. This sample carries 440,000 or so clones, 90% of them seen once, and the ten largest clones take around 4.5%. The sequences come from peripheral blood, collected in a trial of Ad26.COV2.S vaccine versus placebo. The receptor source for this set is a person between 18 and 60 years old who received the Ad26.COV2.S COVID-19 vaccine or a placebo. CDR3s include the opening cysteine and the closing phenylalanine or tryptophan.

v_gene	j_gene	CDR3aa
TRBV4-3	TRBJ2-7	CASSQGAGVGYEQYF
TRBV19	TRBJ1-2	CASSTRDSRSYGYTF
TRBV18	TRBJ1-5	CASSPGQRDSNQPQHF
TRBV5-8	TRBJ2-7	CASRVSGSLSYEQYF
TRBV28	TRBJ2-1	CASSLGGTGHNEQFF
TRBV2	TRBJ2-4	CASSAMGAKNIQYF
TRBV27	TRBJ1-4	CASRDWDTNEKLFF
TRBV10-3	TRBJ1-2	CAISGDGGSGYTF
TRBV7-2	TRBJ2-7	CASSPTGSPYEQYF
TRBV7-2	TRBJ2-1	CASSLYGGRPFNEQFF
TRBV3-1/TRBV3-2	TRBJ2-3	CASSQDRMGGDTQYF
TRBV7-3	TRBJ2-5	CASSLSLKETQYF
TRBV12-3/TRBV12-4	TRBJ1-2	CASSRGNYGYTF
TRBV29-1	TRBJ2-7	CSVTLGGSTPEQYF
TRBV7-2	TRBJ2-5	CASSPRGLAGQETQYF
TRBV10-3	TRBJ1-5	CAISESVLRSNQPQHF
TRBV19	TRBJ1-5	CASSTQGSNQPQHF
TRBV28	TRBJ2-7	CASSPLGDSSYEQYF
TRBV27	TRBJ2-3	CARREWVGTDTQYF
TRBV12-5	TRBJ2-1	CASGVGQAYNEQFF
TRBV18	TRBJ1-2	CASSPQGNYGYTF
TRBV9	TRBJ2-7	CASSLGPSGEQYF
TRBV6-5	TRBJ2-5	CASSYSTGTQETQYF
TRBV6-4	TRBJ2-3	CASSPTPTTDTQYF
TRBV9	TRBJ2-5	CASSGSLRGKETQYF
TRBV20-1	TRBJ1-5	CSASPARAGQPQHF
TRBV5-1	TRBJ1-3	CASSLAMGGDSGNTIYF
TRBV3-1/TRBV3-2	TRBJ1-1	CASSQQGHGTEAFF
TRBV5-5	TRBJ2-7	CASSFTHRSYEQYF
TRBV9	TRBJ2-7	CASSPRLAGSYEQYF
TRBV4-1	TRBJ2-5	CASSQDQAGGPRETQYF
TRBV11-1	TRBJ2-1	CASSSVSSYNEQFF
TRBV25-1	TRBJ1-2	CASSESVTVYGYTF
TRBV5-1	TRBJ2-3	CASSSGLAGGTSTDTQYF
TRBV5-6	TRBJ2-3	CAIPVVQRETDTQYF
TRBV7-2	TRBJ2-5	CASGHRRETQYF